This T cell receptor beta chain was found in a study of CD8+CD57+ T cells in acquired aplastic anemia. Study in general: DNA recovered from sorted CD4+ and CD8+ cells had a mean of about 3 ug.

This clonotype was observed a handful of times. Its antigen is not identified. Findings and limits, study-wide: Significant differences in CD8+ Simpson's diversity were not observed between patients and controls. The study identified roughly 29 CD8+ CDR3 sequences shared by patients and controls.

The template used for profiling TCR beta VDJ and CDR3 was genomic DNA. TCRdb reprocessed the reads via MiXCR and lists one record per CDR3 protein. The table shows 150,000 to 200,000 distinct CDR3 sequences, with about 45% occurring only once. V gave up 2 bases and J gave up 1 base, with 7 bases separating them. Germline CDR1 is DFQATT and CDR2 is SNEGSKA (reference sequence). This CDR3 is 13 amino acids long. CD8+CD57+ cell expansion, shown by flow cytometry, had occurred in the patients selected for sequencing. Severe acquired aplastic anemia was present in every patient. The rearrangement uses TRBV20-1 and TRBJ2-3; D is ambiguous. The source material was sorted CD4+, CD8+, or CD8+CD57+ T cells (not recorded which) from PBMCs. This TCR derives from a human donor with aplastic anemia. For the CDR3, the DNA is TGCAGTGCTAGACTGGCTGGCACAGATACGCAGTATTTT. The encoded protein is CSARLAGTDTQYF.